Shown below are 21 T cell receptor beta chains from a single sample sequenced in a study of T cell responses to AZD1222 COVID-19 vaccine. The table came from immunoSEQ multiplex PCR; TCRdb's copy has only in-frame clones and leaves some out. The table records roughly 130,000 clones, 75% to 95% of them present only once. The sample consisted of peripheral blood, taken on day 0 of AZD1222 vaccination. The receptors were gathered from an adult in good health.

The chain carries TRBV19 and TRBJ2-2, with 10 bases that match TRBD2. CDR3 length: 15 amino acids. V dropped 7 bases and J dropped 4; count of bases not matched to a gene: 6. CDR1 and CDR2 from the germline V gene are LNHDA and SQIVND (reference sequence). CDR3 nucleotide sequence: TGTGCCAGTAAAGAAGCGGGAGGGCCCACCGGGGAGCTGTTTTTT. It encodes CASKEAGGPTGELFF. Full variable domain (remainder filled in from reference TRBV19 and TRBJ2-2): DGGITQSPKYLFRKEGQNVTLSCEQNLNHDAMYWYRQDPGQGLRLIYYSQIVNDFQKGDIAEGYSVSREKKESFPLTVTSAQKNPTAFYLCASKEAGGPTGELFFGEGSRLTVL.

The CDR3 loop is CASSLGTRDDNEQFF. Written as DNA, the CDR3 is TGTGCCAGCAGCTTAGGAACCAGGGACGACAATGAGCAGTTCTTC. The chain uses TRBV11-3 and TRBJ2-1; the D gene could be TRBD1 or TRBD2 (5 bases each). V gave up 1 base and J gave up 5 bases, with 12 bases separating them. This CDR3 has 15 amino acids. The germline gives CDR1 SGHNT, CDR2 YENEEA.

The chain combines TRBV6-4 with TRBJ2-3, with 11 bases matching TRBD2. J was trimmed by 5 bases and V by 10 bases; bases with no gene match: 8. CDR3 length: 14 residues. Per germline, CDR1 MRHNA and CDR2 SNTAGT. CDR3 loop: CATRLAGKGDTQYF. The CDR3, as DNA: TGTGCCACCAGACTAGCGGGGAAGGGAGATACGCAGTATTTT.

This clone was recorded once. V gene TRBV5-4 combines with J gene TRBJ1-2; TRBD1 aligns across 7 bases. With V trimmed by 4 bases and J by 3 bases, 15 bases remained unmatched. CDR3 length: 17 residues. Germline assignment: CDR1 SGHNT and CDR2 YYREEE (reference sequence). The chain's CDR3 is CASSTPGQTIGDYGYTF. In nucleotides, the CDR3 is TGTGCCAGCAGCACACCGGGACAGACAATAGGGGACTATGGCTACACCTTC.

This chain uses TRBV6-5 with TRBJ1-6; TRBD1 matches at 9 bases. The trim removed 2 bases at V and 8 bases at J, leaving 4 bases unmatched. Germline CDR1 reads MNHEY; CDR2 reads SVGAGI. This CDR3 is 15 amino acids long. In nucleotides, the CDR3 is TGTGCCAGCAGTTACGGCGGGACAGGGTATTCACCCCTCCACTTT. It translates to CASSYGGTGYSPLHF.

The chain links TRBV7-9 to TRBJ1-2; 8 positions agree with TRBD1. There are 13 residues in the CDR3. The V gene end was trimmed by 2 bases and the J gene end by 7 bases; junction bases not matched to a gene: 3. Germline lookup yields CDR1 SEHNR and CDR2 FQNEAQ (reference sequence). CDR3 loop: CASSLTDRGGYTF. DNA for the CDR3: TGTGCCAGCAGCTTAACCGACAGGGGTGGCTACACCTTC.

The chain couples TRBV5-8 to TRBJ2-5; 13 bases are a match to TRBD2. The V gene's germline CDR1 is SGHTS and CDR2 YDEGEE. The CDR3 is 19 amino acids. The V segment lost 0 bases and the J segment 4 bases; nucleotides outside the gene matches: 12. CDR3 DNA sequence: TGTGCCAGCAGCTTGGCCGGCACTAGCGGGAGGGGGACAAGAGAGACCCAGTACTTC. Its protein product is CASSLAGTSGRGTRETQYF.

The chain recombines TRBV30 with TRBJ1-2, with no clear D. V shed 1 base and J shed 2 bases, with 17 bases lying between them. CDR1 is GTSNPN and CDR2 is SVGIG in the germline V gene (reference sequence). This CDR3 has 16 amino acids. The chain's CDR3 is CAWSDRRGRSNYGYTF. The CDR3 DNA reads as TGTGCCTGGAGTGATAGGCGGGGTAGAAGCAACTATGGCTACACCTTC.

The chain is built from TRBV5-1 and TRBJ2-1, with a possible D match to TRBD2 (7 bases). V lost 5 bases, J lost 6 bases, and 21 bases lay in between. This CDR3 spans 16 amino acids. Germline V CDR1 and CDR2: SGHRS, YFSETQ. CDR3: CASRPLGGRLVNEQFF. The CDR3 DNA sequence: TGCGCCAGCAGACCATTGGGGGGGCGTCTTGTCAATGAGCAGTTCTTC.

The table lists this clone with a count of one. This chain uses TRBV4-2 with TRBJ2-7; tentatively, D is TRBD2 (7 bases). V was shortened by 3 bases and J by 0 bases, with 24 bases between the two germline ends. Looked up from germline, CDR1 is LGHNA and CDR2 is YNFKEQ. This CDR3 has 19 amino acids. This CDR3 is CASSQSGNPMRGGSYEQYF. The CDR3 DNA reads TGTGCCAGCAGCCAGAGCGGGAACCCGATGAGAGGGGGCTCCTACGAGCAGTACTTC.

J is TRBJ2-1 and V is TRBV2; 8 bases align to TRBD2. This CDR3 spans 15 amino acids. V was clipped by 2 bases and J by 9 bases; unmatched bases: 9. CDR1 is SNHLY, CDR2 FYNNEI, per germline. CDR3 protein: CASSETGGPRGEQFF. CDR3 sequence (DNA): TGTGCCAGCAGTGAAACGGGGGGGCCTAGAGGTGAGCAGTTCTTC.

The chain employs TRBV4-1 and TRBJ1-1; D unresolved. This CDR3 is 14 amino acids long. Trimming stripped 1 base from V and 5 bases from J, with 11 bases between. CDR1 is MGHRA, CDR2 YSYEKL, per germline. The CDR3 DNA follows: TGCGCCAGCAGCCAAGTACGGGTTGGGACTGAAGCTTTCTTT. It specifies CASSQVRVGTEAFF.

The chain uses TRBV6-5 and TRBJ1-5, with D unresolved. This CDR3 has 13 residues. Deletions cut 0 bases from V and 6 bases from J, with 6 bases between. Per the germline V gene, CDR1 is MNHEY and CDR2 is SVGAGI. The CDR3 here is CASSYSMVQPQHF. CDR3 DNA: TGTGCCAGCAGTTACTCGATGGTTCAGCCCCAGCATTTT.

The rearrangement links TRBV13 to TRBJ1-2, with D perhaps TRBD1 (5 bases). Trimming pared 0 bases from V and 3 bases from J, leaving 11 bases between. CDR3 length equals 15 residues. Per germline, CDR1 PRHDT and CDR2 FYEKMQ (reference sequence). CDR3 sequence reads: CASSLGRTPHYGYTF. The CDR3 coding sequence is TGTGCCAGCAGCTTAGGAAGGACACCTCACTATGGCTACACCTTC. The full variable domain, rest sourced from reference TRBV13 and TRBJ1-2, is AAGVIQSPRHLIKEKRETATLKCYPIPRHDTVYWYQQGPGQDPQFLISFYEKMQSDKGSIPDRFSAQQFSDYHSELNMSSLELGDSALYFCASSLGRTPHYGYTFGSGTRLTVV.

The CDR3, as DNA: TGTGCCAGCAGCTTATCCGGTATAGCGGGAGTTTACACCGGGGAGCTGTTTTTT. Protein sequence: CASSLSGIAGVYTGELFF. The chain links TRBV11-2 to TRBJ2-2, with TRBD2 matching 9 bases. J lost 3 bases, V lost 2 bases, and 10 bases had no gene match. This CDR3 contains 18 residues. The V gene's germline CDR1 is SGHAT and CDR2 FQNNGV.

This chain links TRBV6-9 with TRBJ2-7; a possible D gene is TRBD2 (6 bases). Germline lookup yields CDR1 MNHGY and CDR2 SVAAGI. Trimming left V 1 base short and J 4 bases short, with 17 bases between. The CDR3 spans 16 residues. The CDR3 DNA follows: TGTGCCAGCAGTTATTATAGCGGTCGGGGGATGTACGAGCAGTACTTC. Amino acid sequence: CASSYYSGRGMYEQYF.

The chain recombines TRBV29-1 with TRBJ2-7; 7 bases match TRBD2. Germline CDR1 is SQVTM and CDR2 is ANQGSEA. The CDR3 covers 15 residues. The CDR3 reads CTIHPPSGPSYEQYF. CDR3 DNA: TGCACCATCCACCCCCCTAGCGGACCCTCCTACGAGCAGTACTTC.

This sequence joins TRBV30 and TRBJ1-2; 9 bases align to TRBD1. The CDR3 runs to 13 residues. Germline CDR1 is GTSNPN and CDR2 is SVGIG (reference sequence). V was clipped by 7 bases and J by 2 bases; unmatched bases: 5. The CDR3 DNA reads as TGTGCCTCCCCGGACAGGGGAAACTATGGCTACACCTTC. Its translation is CASPDRGNYGYTF.

The chain couples TRBV7-8 to TRBJ1-5; D gene uncertain. The CDR3 sequence is 16 residues long. The germline V gene encodes CDR1 SGHVS and CDR2 FQNEAQ. Trimming removed 5 bases from V and 4 bases from J, with 18 bases in between. CDR3 sequence: CASSPSGIIGNQPQHF. Written as DNA, the CDR3 is TGTGCCAGCAGCCCCTCGGGAATTATCGGGAATCAGCCCCAGCATTTT.

The V and J genes are TRBV10-3 and TRBJ2-1; the D gene is possibly TRBD2 (6 bases). V lost 9 bases and J lost 10, with 19 bases in between. Germline loops: CDR1 ENHRY, CDR2 SYGVKD. CDR3 length equals 13 residues. The CDR3 region is CAMNPGPGDEQFF. As DNA, the CDR3 is TGTGCCATGAACCCGGGACCGGGGGACGAGCAGTTCTTC.

The chain uses TRBV6-5 and TRBJ2-1, with TRBD2 identical over 7 bases. The length of the CDR3 is 16 residues. Trimming removed 4 bases from V and 12 bases from J; junction bases left unmatched: 18. The germline gives CDR1 MNHEY, CDR2 SVGAGI. As DNA, the CDR3 is TGTGCCAGCAGTTTCCTGAGCGGGACCGCATCAATCGGGCAGTTCTTC. It translates to CASSFLSGTASIGQFF.